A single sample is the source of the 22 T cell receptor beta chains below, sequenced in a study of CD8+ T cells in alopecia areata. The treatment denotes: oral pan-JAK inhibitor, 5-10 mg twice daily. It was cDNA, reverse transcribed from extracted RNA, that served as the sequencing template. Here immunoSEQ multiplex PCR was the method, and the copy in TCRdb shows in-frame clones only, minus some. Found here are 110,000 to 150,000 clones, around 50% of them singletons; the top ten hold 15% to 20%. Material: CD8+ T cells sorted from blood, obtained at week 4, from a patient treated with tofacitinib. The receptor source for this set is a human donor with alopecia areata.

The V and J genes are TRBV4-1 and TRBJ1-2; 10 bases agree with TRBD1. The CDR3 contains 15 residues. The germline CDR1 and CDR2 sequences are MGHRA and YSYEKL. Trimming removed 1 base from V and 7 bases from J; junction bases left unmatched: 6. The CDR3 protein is CASSQVLDRGSGYTF. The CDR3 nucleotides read TGCGCCAGCAGCCAAGTACTGGACAGGGGGTCTGGCTACACCTTC.

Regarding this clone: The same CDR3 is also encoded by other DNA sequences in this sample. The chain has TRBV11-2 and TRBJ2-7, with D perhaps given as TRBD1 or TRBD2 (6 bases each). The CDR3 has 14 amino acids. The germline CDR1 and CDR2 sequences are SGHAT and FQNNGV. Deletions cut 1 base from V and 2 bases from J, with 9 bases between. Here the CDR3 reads CASSLGGTTYEQYF. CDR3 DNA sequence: TGTGCCAGCAGCTTAGGCGGGACAACCTACGAGCAGTACTTC.

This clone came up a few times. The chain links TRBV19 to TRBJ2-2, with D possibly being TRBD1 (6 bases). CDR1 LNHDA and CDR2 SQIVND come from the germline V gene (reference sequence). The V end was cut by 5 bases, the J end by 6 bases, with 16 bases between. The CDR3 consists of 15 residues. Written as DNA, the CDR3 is TGTGCCAGTAGTCCCAGGACAGATATCCCCGGGGAGCTGTTTTTT. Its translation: CASSPRTDIPGELFF.

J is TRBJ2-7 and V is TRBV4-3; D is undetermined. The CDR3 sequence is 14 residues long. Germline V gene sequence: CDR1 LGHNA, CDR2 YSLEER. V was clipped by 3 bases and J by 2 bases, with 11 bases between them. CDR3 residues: CASSHHRQAYEQYF. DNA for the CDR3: TGCGCCAGCAGCCACCATCGACAAGCCTACGAGCAGTACTTC.

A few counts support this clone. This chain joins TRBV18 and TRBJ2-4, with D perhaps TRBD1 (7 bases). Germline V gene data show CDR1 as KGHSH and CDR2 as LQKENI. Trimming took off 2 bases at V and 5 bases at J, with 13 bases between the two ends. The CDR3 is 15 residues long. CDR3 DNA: TGTGCCAGCTCACCATGGGGGGACAGCGAAAACATTCAGTACTTC. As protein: CASSPWGDSENIQYF. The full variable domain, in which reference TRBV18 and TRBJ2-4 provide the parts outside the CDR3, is NAGVMQNPRHLVRRRGQEARLRCSPMKGHSHVYWYRQLPEEGLKFMVYLQKENIIDESGMPKERFSAEFPKEGPSILRIQQVVRGDSAAYFCASSPWGDSENIQYFGAGTRLSVL.

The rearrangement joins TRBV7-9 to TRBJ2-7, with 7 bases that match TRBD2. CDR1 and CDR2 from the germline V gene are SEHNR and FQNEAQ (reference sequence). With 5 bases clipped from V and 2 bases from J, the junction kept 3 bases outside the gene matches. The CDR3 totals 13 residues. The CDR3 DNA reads TGTGCCAGCAGCCCCGGGGGGACCTACGAGCAGTACTTC. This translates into CASSPGGTYEQYF. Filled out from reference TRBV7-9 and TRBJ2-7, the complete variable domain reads DTGVSQNPRHKITKRGQNVTFRCDPISEHNRLYWYRQTLGQGPEFLTYFQNEAQLEKSRLLSDRFSAERPKGSFSTLEIQRTEQGDSAMYLCASSPGGTYEQYFGPGTRLTVT.

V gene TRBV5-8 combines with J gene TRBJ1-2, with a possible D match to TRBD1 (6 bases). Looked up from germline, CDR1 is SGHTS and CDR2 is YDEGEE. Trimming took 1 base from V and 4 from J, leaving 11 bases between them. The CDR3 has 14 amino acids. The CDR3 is CASSLYGQPYGYTF. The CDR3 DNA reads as TGTGCCAGCAGCTTGTACGGACAGCCCTATGGCTACACCTTC.

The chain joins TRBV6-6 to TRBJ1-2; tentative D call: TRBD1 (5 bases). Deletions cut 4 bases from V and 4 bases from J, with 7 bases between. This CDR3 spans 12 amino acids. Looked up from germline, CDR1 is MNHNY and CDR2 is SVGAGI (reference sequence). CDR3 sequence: CASSSGVYGYTF. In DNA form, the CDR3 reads TGTGCCAGCAGTTCGGGGGTCTATGGCTACACCTTC.

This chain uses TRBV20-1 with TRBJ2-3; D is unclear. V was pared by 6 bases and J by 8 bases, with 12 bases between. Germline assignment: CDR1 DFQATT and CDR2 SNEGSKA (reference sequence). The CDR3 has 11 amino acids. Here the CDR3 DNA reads TGCAGTGCGACTCGCGTGGGTACGCAGTATTTT. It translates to CSATRVGTQYF.

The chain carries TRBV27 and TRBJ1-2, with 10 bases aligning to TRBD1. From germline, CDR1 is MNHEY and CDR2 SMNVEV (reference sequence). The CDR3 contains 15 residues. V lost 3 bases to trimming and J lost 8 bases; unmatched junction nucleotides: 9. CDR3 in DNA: TGTGCCAGCAGTTTGGGGCTAGGGACAGGGGACGGCTACACCTTC. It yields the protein CASSLGLGTGDGYTF.

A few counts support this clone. CDR3 nucleotide sequence: TGCAGCGTTGTACCGGGACAGGCGACTAACACCGGGGAGCTGTTTTTT. It specifies CSVVPGQATNTGELFF. V gene TRBV29-1 combines with J gene TRBJ2-2; 8 bases are a match to TRBD1. V lost 4 bases, J lost 2 bases, and 9 bases stayed unmatched. This CDR3 has 16 amino acids. The germline gives CDR1 SQVTM, CDR2 ANQGSEA.

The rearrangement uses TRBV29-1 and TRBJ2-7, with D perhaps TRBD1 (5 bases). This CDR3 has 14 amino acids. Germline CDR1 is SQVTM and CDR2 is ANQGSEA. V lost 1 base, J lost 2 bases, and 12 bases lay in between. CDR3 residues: CSVEGGEQAYEQYF. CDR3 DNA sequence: TGCAGCGTTGAAGGAGGAGAACAGGCCTACGAGCAGTACTTC.

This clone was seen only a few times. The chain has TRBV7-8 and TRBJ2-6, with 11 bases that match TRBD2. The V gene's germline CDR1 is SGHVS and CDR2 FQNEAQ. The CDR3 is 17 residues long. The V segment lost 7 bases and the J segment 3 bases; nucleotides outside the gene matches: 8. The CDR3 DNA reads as TGTGCCAGCATAGATAGCGGGGGGGCCTATGGGGCCAACGTCCTGACTTTC. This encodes CASIDSGGAYGANVLTF.

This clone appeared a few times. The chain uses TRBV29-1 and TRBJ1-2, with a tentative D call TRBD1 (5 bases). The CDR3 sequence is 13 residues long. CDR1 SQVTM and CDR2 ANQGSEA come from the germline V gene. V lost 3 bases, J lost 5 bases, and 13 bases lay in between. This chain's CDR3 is CSVDRQGPYGYTF. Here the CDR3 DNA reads TGCAGCGTTGATCGGCAGGGACCATATGGCTACACCTTC.

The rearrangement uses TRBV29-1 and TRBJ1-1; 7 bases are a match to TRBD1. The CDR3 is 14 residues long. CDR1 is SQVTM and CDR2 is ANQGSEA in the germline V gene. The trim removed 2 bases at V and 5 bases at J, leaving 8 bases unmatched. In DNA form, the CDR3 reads TGCAGCGTTGAACTGGAGGGGGCAAGGACTGAAGCTTTCTTT. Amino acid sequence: CSVELEGARTEAFF.

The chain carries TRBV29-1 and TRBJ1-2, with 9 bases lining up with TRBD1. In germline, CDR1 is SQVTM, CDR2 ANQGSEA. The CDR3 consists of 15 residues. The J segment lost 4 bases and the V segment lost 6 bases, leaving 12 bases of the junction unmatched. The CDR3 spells CSVFARDRVAYGYTF. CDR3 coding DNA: TGCAGCGTGTTTGCCCGGGACAGGGTGGCCTATGGCTACACCTTC.

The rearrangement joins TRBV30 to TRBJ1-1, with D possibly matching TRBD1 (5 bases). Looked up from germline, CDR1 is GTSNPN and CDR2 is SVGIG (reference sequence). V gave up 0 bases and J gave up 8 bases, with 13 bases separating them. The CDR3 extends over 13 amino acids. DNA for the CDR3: TGTGCCTGGAGTGTATCGGGGGAGACCGAAGCTTTCTTT. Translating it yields CAWSVSGETEAFF.

The CDR3 DNA reads TGTGCCAGCAGTCTGTTAACAGGGTCTGGGGCCAACGTCCTGACTTTC. Translating gives CASSLLTGSGANVLTF. The chain is built from TRBV27 and TRBJ2-6, with a possible D match to TRBD1 (6 bases). This CDR3 spans 16 amino acids. Germline assignment: CDR1 MNHEY and CDR2 SMNVEV (reference sequence). V was shortened by 5 bases and J by 1 base, with 12 bases between the two germline ends.

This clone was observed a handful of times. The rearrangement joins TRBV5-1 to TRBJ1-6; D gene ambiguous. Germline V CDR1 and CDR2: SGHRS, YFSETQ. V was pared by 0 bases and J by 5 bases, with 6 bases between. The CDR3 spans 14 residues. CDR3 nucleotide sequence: TGCGCCAGCAGCTTGGACAGTAATAATTCACCCCTCCACTTT. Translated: CASSLDSNNSPLHF. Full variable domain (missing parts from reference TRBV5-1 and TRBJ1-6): KAGVTQTPRYLIKTRGQQVTLSCSPISGHRSVSWYQQTPGQGLQFLFEYFSETQRNKGNFPGRFSGRQFSNSRSEMNVSTLELGDSALYLCASSLDSNNSPLHFGNGTRLTVT.

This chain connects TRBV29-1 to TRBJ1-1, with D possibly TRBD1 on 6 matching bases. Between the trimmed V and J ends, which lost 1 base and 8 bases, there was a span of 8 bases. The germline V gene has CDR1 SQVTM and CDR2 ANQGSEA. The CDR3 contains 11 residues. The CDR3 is CSVEGTEEAFF. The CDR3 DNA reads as TGCAGCGTTGAAGGGACAGAAGAAGCTTTCTTT.

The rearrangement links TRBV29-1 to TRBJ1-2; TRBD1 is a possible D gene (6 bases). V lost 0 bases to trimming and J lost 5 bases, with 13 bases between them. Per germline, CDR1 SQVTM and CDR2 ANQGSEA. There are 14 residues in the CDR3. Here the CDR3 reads CSVEEPIGGYGYTF. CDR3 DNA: TGCAGCGTTGAAGAACCCATAGGGGGGTATGGCTACACCTTC.

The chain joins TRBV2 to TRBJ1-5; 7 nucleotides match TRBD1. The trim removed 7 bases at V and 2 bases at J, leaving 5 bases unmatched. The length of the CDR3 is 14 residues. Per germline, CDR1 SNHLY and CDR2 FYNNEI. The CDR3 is CASTQGVGNQPQHF. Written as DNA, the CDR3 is TGTGCCAGCACCCAGGGGGTAGGCAATCAGCCCCAGCATTTT.